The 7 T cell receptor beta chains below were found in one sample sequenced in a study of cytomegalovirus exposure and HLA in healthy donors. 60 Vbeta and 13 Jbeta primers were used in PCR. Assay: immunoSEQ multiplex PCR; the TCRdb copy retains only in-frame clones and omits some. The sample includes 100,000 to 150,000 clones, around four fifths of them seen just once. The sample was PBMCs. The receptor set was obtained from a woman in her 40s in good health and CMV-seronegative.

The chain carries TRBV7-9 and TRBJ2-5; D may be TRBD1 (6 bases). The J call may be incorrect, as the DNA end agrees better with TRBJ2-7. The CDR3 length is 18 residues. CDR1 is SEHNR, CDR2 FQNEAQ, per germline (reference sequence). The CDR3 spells CASSLVWGPARDSYEQYF. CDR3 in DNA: TGTGCCAGCAGCTTAGTATGGGGGCCAGCGAGAGACTCCTACGAGCAGTACTTC.

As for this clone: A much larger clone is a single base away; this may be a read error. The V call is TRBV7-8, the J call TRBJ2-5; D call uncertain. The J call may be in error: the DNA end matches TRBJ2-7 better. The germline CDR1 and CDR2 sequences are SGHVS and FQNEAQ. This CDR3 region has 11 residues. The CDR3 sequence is CASSSPYEQYF. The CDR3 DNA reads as TGTGCCAGCAGCTCCCCCTACGAGCAGTACTTC.

The CDR3 protein is CASSQDRRGFTEAFF. Here the CDR3 DNA reads TGCGCCAGCAGCCAAGATCGCAGGGGTTTCACTGAAGCTTTCTTT. This sequence joins TRBV4-3 and TRBJ1-1; D is possibly TRBD1 (6 bases). V lost 0 bases and J lost 4, with 12 bases in between. Germline V lookup: CDR1 LGHNA, CDR2 YSLEER. This CDR3 region has 15 residues.

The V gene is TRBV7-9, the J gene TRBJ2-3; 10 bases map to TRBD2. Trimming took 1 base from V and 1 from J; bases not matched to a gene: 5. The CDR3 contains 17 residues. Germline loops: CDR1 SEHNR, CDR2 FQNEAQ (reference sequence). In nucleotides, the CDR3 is TGTGCCAGCAGCTTAGAAACTAGCGGGGTAGGCACAGATACGCAGTATTTT. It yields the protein CASSLETSGVGTDTQYF.

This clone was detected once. The CDR3 protein is CASSVQPGQGFGYTF. CDR3 DNA sequence: TGTGCCAGTAGTGTACAACCGGGACAGGGGTTCGGCTACACCTTC. V usage is TRBV19 and J usage is TRBJ1-2; TRBD1 matches at 10 bases. Germline CDR1 reads LNHDA; CDR2 reads SQIVND (reference sequence). Losses at the gene ends were 5 bases for V and 8 bases for J; bases not matched to a gene: 11. The CDR3 loop spans 15 amino acids.

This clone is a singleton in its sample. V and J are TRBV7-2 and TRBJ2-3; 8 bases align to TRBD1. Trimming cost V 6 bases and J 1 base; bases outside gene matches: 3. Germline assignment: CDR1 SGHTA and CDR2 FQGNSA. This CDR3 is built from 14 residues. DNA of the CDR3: TGTGCCAGCAGACTACAGGGGGGCACAGATACGCAGTATTTT. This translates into CASRLQGGTDTQYF.

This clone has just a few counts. The CDR3 loop reads CASSQEFSGIPNTQYF. In DNA, the CDR3 is TGCGCCAGCAGCCAAGAATTTAGCGGAATACCGAATACGCAGTATTTT. This sequence joins TRBV4-1 and TRBJ2-3; D is perhaps TRBD2 (6 bases). This CDR3 comprises 16 residues. The V end lost 0 bases, the J end lost 7 bases, and 17 bases lay between the germline ends. The germline V gene encodes CDR1 MGHRA and CDR2 YSYEKL.